Each of the 20 T cell receptor beta chains below was sequenced from the same sample in a study of T cell clusters in autoimmune cytopenias. Multiplex touch-down PCR amplified TRB using TRB-A and TRB-B pools in one tube. From the multiplex PCR reads, TCRdb lists one entry per CDR3 protein and no DNA. The sample table sets out around 15,000 distinct CDR3 sequences. TRB was amplified from about 250 ng of peripheral blood genomic DNA per sample. This same sample was also taken into another study, of T cell repertoires in aging, cancer and after chemotherapy.

The sequenced sample was peripheral blood. Receptor source: a human donor in good health.

The V gene is TRBV7-9, the J gene TRBJ1-4. The CDR3 spans 13 residues. Germline V gene sequence: CDR1 SEHNR, CDR2 FQNEAQ (reference sequence). The CDR3 spells CASSLAVMEKLFF.

The chain couples TRBV15 to TRBJ2-5; TCRdb gives TRBD2 as the D gene, but with no DNA this cannot be confirmed. This CDR3 region has 13 residues. Per the germline V gene, CDR1 is LNHNV and CDR2 is YYDKDF (reference sequence). The CDR3 sequence is CATSGKAGGTQYF.

The genes are TRBV30 and TRBJ1-2. The germline V gene encodes CDR1 GTSNPN and CDR2 SVGIG (reference sequence). This CDR3 has 14 residues. CDR3 amino acids: CAWSVNTYSHGYTF. Filled out from reference TRBV30 and TRBJ1-2, the complete variable domain reads SQTIHQWPATLVQPVGSPLSLECTVEGTSNPNLYWYRQAAGRGLQLLFYSVGIGQISSEVPQNLSASRPQDRQFILSSKKLLLSDSGFYLCAWSVNTYSHGYTFGSGTRLTVV.

The rearrangement uses TRBV18 and TRBJ2-5. The CDR3 is 12 residues long. CDR1 and CDR2 from the germline V gene are KGHSH and LQKENI. The CDR3 sequence: CASSPKMETQYF.

This chain connects TRBV5-6 to TRBJ1-3. Germline V gene data show CDR1 as SGHDT and CDR2 as YYEEEE. CDR3 length equals 15 residues. The CDR3 sequence is CASSLFRSSGNTIYF.

This clonotype is labeled medium-sized based on frequency. The chain uses TRBV19 and TRBJ2-7; the TCRdb call, TRBD2, lacks DNA for checking. Per the germline V gene, CDR1 is LNHDA and CDR2 is SQIVND (reference sequence). The CDR3 has 15 amino acids. CDR3 sequence: CASRLSDLGGYEQYF. Looking up the rest from reference TRBV19 and TRBJ2-7 gives the full variable domain: DGGITQSPKYLFRKEGQNVTLSCEQNLNHDAMYWYRQDPGQGLRLIYYSQIVNDFQKGDIAEGYSVSREKKESFPLTVTSAQKNPTAFYLCASRLSDLGGYEQYFGPGTRLTVT.

J is TRBJ2-5 and V is TRBV11-2. Germline assignment: CDR1 SGHAT and CDR2 FQNNGV. The CDR3 length is 15 residues. The CDR3 is CASSLNGVVKETQYF. Filled out from reference TRBV11-2 and TRBJ2-5, the complete variable domain reads EAGVAQSPRYKIIEKRQSVAFWCNPISGHATLYWYQQILGQGPKLLIQFQNNGVVDDSQLPKDRFSAERLKGVDSTLKIQPAKLEDSAVYLCASSLNGVVKETQYFGPGTRLLVL.

This sequence joins TRBV24-1 and TRBJ2-3; TCRdb indicates TRBD1, and absent DNA this call remains unverified. CDR1 KGHDR and CDR2 SFDVKD come from the germline V gene. The CDR3 is 14 residues long. The CDR3 protein is CATSDFGGRDTQYF.

This clonotype ranks as medium-sized in terms of frequency. This chain connects TRBV19 to TRBJ2-3. Per germline, CDR1 LNHDA and CDR2 SQIVND (reference sequence). The length of the CDR3 is 12 residues. The CDR3 region is CASSGYTDTQYF.

The chain has TRBV15 and TRBJ2-4; TCRdb reports TRBD1, a call that lacks DNA to check it against. This CDR3 has 14 amino acids. The germline V gene encodes CDR1 LNHNV and CDR2 YYDKDF (reference sequence). This CDR3 reads CATSRAGGKNIQYF.

In terms of frequency, this clonotype is medium-sized (0.01 to 0.1%). The rearrangement uses TRBV29-1 and TRBJ2-2; with no DNA, the TCRdb D assignment of TRBD1 cannot be verified. The germline gives CDR1 SQVTM, CDR2 ANQGSEA. There are 16 residues in the CDR3. CDR3 in amino acids: CSVGGRTGRNTGELFF.

V gene TRBV6-4 combines with J gene TRBJ2-1; TCRdb's assignment of TRBD1 cannot be checked, as there is no DNA. The germline V gene has CDR1 MRHNA and CDR2 SNTAGT. CDR3 length equals 15 residues. The CDR3 loop reads CASSPVATGLNEQFF.

The V call is TRBV30, the J call TRBJ2-1; TCRdb returns TRBD2, unconfirmable since there is no DNA. Germline CDR1 is GTSNPN and CDR2 is SVGIG (reference sequence). The CDR3 length is 15 residues. Here the CDR3 reads CATFGPSGPYNEQFF.

The gene calls are TRBV24-1 and TRBJ2-2. The CDR3 is 12 amino acids. Germline V gene sequence: CDR1 KGHDR, CDR2 SFDVKD. The CDR3 sequence is CATHDGTGELFF.

This chain connects TRBV12-3 or TRBV12-4 to TRBJ2-5; the D call of TRBD1 rests on TCRdb alone, since no DNA is present to check it. The CDR3 runs to 18 residues. CDR3 amino acids: CASSESAGRVGRRETQYF.

The CDR3 protein is CASGDFDIGEQYF. The V and J genes are TRBV6-1 and TRBJ2-7; TCRdb gives TRBD2 as the D gene, but with no DNA this cannot be confirmed. CDR1 and CDR2 (germline): MNHNS, SASEGT. This CDR3 has 13 amino acids.

This sequence joins TRBV6-6 and TRBJ2-2; TCRdb's D call of TRBD2 is untestable without DNA. This CDR3 region has 15 residues. Germline V lookup: CDR1 MNHNY, CDR2 SVGAGI (reference sequence). The CDR3 here is CASSGGGQARRELFF.

V and J are TRBV5-4 and TRBJ2-7; TCRdb gives TRBD2 as the D gene, but with no DNA this cannot be confirmed. This CDR3 spans 15 amino acids. From germline, CDR1 is SGHNT and CDR2 YYREEE (reference sequence). CDR3 region: CASSSLAGGVYEQYF.

This sequence joins TRBV6-1 and TRBJ2-5; the D call of TRBD2 rests on TCRdb alone, since no DNA is present to check it. The CDR3 extends over 13 amino acids. Germline loops: CDR1 MNHNS, CDR2 SASEGT. CDR3 region: CASSGTAGETQYF.

The J gene is TRBJ2-3, the V gene TRBV19; the TCRdb call, TRBD2, lacks DNA for checking. CDR3 length: 13 amino acids. The V gene's germline CDR1 is LNHDA and CDR2 SQIVND (reference sequence). The CDR3 region is CASRASGKDTQYF.